This T cell receptor (beta chain) was recorded in a study of blood T cell repertoires in COVID-19. Study information: The origin of the acute and convalescent COVID-19 samples was the United States, Italy and Spain.

The protocol was immunoSEQ multiplex PCR, while the TCRdb copy is restricted to in-frame clones and leaves out a portion. Of under 350,000 clones detected, roughly 90% appear once; the ten largest clones hold 2.6%. The clonotype was recovered from a man in his 60s who had recovered from COVID-19. The sequenced sample consisted of PBMCs or T cells enriched from blood (not recorded which).

CDR3 loop: CASSQKQGSGELFF. CDR3 sequence (DNA): TGCGCCAGCAGCCAGAAACAGGGGTCGGGGGAGCTGTTTTTT. This sequence joins TRBV4-3 and TRBJ2-2; 7 nucleotides align to TRBD1. CDR3 size: 14 residues. CDR1 is LGHNA and CDR2 is YSLEER in the germline V gene. After removal of 3 bases from V and 8 bases from J, the junction contained 6 bases not matched to a gene.